This T cell receptor beta chain is drawn from a study of T-cell memory formation after mild COVID-19. On the study more broadly: There were largely donor-specific TCR clusters.

About this clonotype: Its antigen remains unidentified.

Study-wide findings and caveats: For contracting clones, CD4+ ones sat mainly in CM and EM, CD8+ in EMRA.

V gave up 6 bases and J gave up 0 bases, with 18 bases separating them. This CDR3 spans 18 amino acids. Germline V lookup: CDR1 MNHEY, CDR2 SVGEGT. Via MiXCR, TCRdb re-called the 5' RACE reads, giving one row per CDR3 protein. Of under 600,000 distinct CDR3 sequences in the sample, about 22% were seen once. The rearrangement uses TRBV6-2 or TRBV6-3 and TRBJ2-6; D perhaps matches TRBD2 (7 bases). This receptor was obtained from an adult woman who had mild COVID-19 (a few samples of this study predate the infection). Cell type and time point are not known. Sequencing was done on a sample of PBMCs or a T cell subset sorted from them (not recorded which). The CDR3 sequence: CASSLLGGLLSGANVLTF. As DNA, the CDR3 is TGTGCCAGCAGCCTCCTCGGGGGGCTCCTCTCTGGGGCCAACGTCCTGACTTTC.